Reported below is one T cell receptor beta chain. The sample originates from a study of blood T cell repertoires in COVID-19. The overall study: Sample material is recorded as cDNA or gDNA derived from T cells, B-cell-depleted T cells, or PBMCs.

The V and J ends lost 6 bases and 5 bases, in that order; junction bases with no gene match: 8. The CDR3 length is 15 residues. From germline, CDR1 is MNHEY and CDR2 SVGAGI. TCRdb keeps only in-frame clones here, not all; method: immunoSEQ multiplex PCR. The repertoire holds about 150,000 clones, with roughly 84% as singletons. Source material: peripheral blood. This sequence was found in a man aged 60 to 75 with COVID-19, enrolled during active disease. The V and J genes are TRBV6-5 and TRBJ1-5; TRBD1 matches at 9 bases. The CDR3 DNA follows: TGTGCCAGCAGATCACAACAGGGGGCCGATCAGCCCCAGCATTTT. It encodes CASRSQQGADQPQHF.